This T cell receptor (beta chain) was observed in a study of regulatory T cells in long-lasting Graves disease. Time point meaning: newly diagnosed GD, antithyroid drugs for less than 3 months. The TCR library was prepared using RNA isolated from PBMCs. Graves' disease diagnosis followed American Thyroid Association guidelines. In building TCR beta libraries, iRepertoire HTBI primers were used together with Arm-PCR of CDR3 regions. TCRdb reprocessed the multiplex PCR reads via MiXCR and lists one record per CDR3 protein. The table records 550,000 to 650,000 distinct CDR3 sequences, about 16% of them present only once. The CDR3 sequence is 16 residues long. With 3 bases clipped from V and 1 base from J, the junction kept 8 bases outside the gene matches. From germline, CDR1 is ENHRY and CDR2 SYGVKD. These data also formed part of another study, on T cells in Graves' hyperthyroidism and ophthalmopathy. That report notes: Blood shared most expanded thyroid clonotypes above 0.001.

The chain joins TRBV10-3 to TRBJ2-7, with TRBD1 matching over 8 bases. This TCR was sampled from a man aged 18 to 29 with Graves disease. The source was peripheral blood mononuclear cells (PBMCs), collected at new diagnosis, from a patient treated with antithyroid drugs. Written as DNA, the CDR3 is TGTGCCATCAGTGAACGAGAGACAGGGGATTCCTACGAGCAGTACTTC. It encodes CAISERETGDSYEQYF.